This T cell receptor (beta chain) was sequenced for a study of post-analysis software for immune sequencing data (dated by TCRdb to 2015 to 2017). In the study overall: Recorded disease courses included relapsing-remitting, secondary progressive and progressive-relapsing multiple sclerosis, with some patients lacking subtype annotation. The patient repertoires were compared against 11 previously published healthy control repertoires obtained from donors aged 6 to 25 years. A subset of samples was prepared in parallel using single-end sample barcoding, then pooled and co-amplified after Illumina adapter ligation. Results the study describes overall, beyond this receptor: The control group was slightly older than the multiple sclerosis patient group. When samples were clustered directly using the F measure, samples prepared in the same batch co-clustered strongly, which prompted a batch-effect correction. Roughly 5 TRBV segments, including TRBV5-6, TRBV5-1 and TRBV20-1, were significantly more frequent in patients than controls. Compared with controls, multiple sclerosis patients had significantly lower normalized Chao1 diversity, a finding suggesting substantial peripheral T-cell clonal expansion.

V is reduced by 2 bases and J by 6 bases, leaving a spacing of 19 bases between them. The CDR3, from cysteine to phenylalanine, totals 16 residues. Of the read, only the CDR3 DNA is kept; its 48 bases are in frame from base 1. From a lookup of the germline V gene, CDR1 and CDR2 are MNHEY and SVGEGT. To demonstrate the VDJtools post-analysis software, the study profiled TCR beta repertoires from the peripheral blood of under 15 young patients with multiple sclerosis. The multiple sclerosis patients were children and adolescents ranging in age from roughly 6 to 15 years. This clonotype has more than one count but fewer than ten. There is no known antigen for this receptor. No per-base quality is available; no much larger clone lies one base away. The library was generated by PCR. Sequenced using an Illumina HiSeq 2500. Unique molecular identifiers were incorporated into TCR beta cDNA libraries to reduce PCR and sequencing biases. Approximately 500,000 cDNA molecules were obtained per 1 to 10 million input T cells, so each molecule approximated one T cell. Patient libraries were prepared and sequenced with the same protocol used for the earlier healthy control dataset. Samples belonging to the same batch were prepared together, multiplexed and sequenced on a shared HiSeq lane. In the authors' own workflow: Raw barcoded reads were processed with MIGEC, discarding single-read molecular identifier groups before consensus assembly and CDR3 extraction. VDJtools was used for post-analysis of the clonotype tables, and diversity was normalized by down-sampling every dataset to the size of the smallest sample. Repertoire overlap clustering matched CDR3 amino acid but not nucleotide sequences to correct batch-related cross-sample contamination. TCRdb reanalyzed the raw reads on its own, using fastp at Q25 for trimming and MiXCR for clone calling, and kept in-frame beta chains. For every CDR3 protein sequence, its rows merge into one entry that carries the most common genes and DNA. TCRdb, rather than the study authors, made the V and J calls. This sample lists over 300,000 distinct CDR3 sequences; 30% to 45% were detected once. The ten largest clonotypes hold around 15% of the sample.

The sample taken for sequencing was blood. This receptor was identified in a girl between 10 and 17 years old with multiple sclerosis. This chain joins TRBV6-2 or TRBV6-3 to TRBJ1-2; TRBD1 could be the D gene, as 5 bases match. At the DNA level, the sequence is TGTGCCAGCAGTTACGAATTCGGAACAGGAGTGGATGGCTACACCTTC. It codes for CASSYEFGTGVDGYTF.